This is a list of T cell receptor beta chains from one sample in a study of cytomegalovirus exposure and HLA in healthy donors. Clones were sequenced by immunoSEQ multiplex PCR, and TCRdb holds only the in-frame ones, with some missing. The repertoire includes roughly 270,000 clones, 85% to 90% of them detected once, and approximately 0.9% sits in the top ten. Material: PBMCs. These receptor sequences come from a woman under 30 in good health and CMV-seronegative. The CDR3 runs from the conserved cysteine through the conserved F or W. A D gene is named only where the DNA matches it firmly.

V gene	J gene	D gene	CDR3 protein	CDR3 DNA
TRBV30	TRBJ1-3	NA	CAWSVLGGSGNTIYF	TGTGCCTGGAGTGTACTGGGGGGCTCTGGAAACACCATATATTTT
TRBV11-3	TRBJ2-1	TRBD2	CASSTGLDNEQFF	TGTGCCAGCAGCACAGGACTAGACAATGAGCAGTTCTTC
TRBV28	TRBJ2-7	TRBD2	CASKPAGGDDEQYF	TGTGCCAGCAAACCCGCGGGGGGAGACGACGAGCAGTACTTC
TRBV5-1	TRBJ2-1	TRBD2	CASSLFGGTSGDNEQFF	TGCGCCAGCAGCTTGTTTGGGGGGACTAGCGGAGACAATGAGCAGTTCTTC
TRBV6-1	TRBJ2-7	TRBD1	CASRVSGTGWSVQYF	TGTGCCAGCAGGGTTTCCGGGACAGGGTGGAGCGTGCAGTACTTC
TRBV6-1	TRBJ2-2	TRBD2	CASSPLAGVGELFF	TGTGCCAGCAGTCCTCTGGCGGGAGTCGGGGAGCTGTTTTTT
TRBV7-9	TRBJ2-7	TRBD1	CASSYRGSYEQYF	TGTGCCAGCAGCTACAGGGGTTCCTACGAGCAGTACTTC
TRBV28	TRBJ2-7	NA	CASRPRQGGYEQYF	TGTGCCAGCAGACCGCGACAGGGAGGCTACGAGCAGTACTTC
TRBV11-2	TRBJ2-7	TRBD1	CASSFGTGGLDSYEQYF	TGTGCCAGCAGCTTCGGGACAGGGGGGCTTGACTCCTACGAGCAGTACTTC
TRBV6-1	TRBJ1-1	NA	CASHSHTEAFF	TGTGCCAGCCACAGCCACACTGAAGCTTTCTTT
TRBV6-6	TRBJ2-7	TRBD1	CASSFSDRAVGEQYF	TGTGCCAGCAGTTTCTCCGACAGGGCGGTAGGCGAGCAGTACTTC
TRBV28	TRBJ2-2	NA	CASSLWAGTGELFF	TGTGCCAGCAGTTTATGGGCGGGCACCGGGGAGCTGTTTTTT